This TCR beta chain was obtained from a study of CD8+ T cells in alopecia areata. About the study: The study gave treated patients oral tofacitinib at 5 to 10 mg twice daily.

The treatment: oral pan-JAK inhibitor, 5-10 mg twice daily. PBMCs, the starting material, were the source of sorted CD4+ and CD8+ T cells. The study, taken as a whole, reports: More clonal than normal scalp was lesional scalp, particularly alopecia totalis/universalis.

Trimming removed 7 bases at V and 7 bases at J, with 17 bases between. The germline CDR1 and CDR2 sequences are MNHEY and SMNVEV (reference sequence). The CDR3 consists of 15 residues. As the sequencing template, cDNA was produced by extracting RNA and reverse transcribing it. Profiling relied on immunoSEQ multiplex PCR, and the TCRdb table lists in-frame clones only, not all of them. The repertoire holds approximately 100,000 clones, with 80% to 90% as singletons. As regards this clone: The antigen is undetermined.

This chain links TRBV27 with TRBJ1-6, with TRBD1 as a possible D gene (5 bases). The sequenced sample was CD8+ T cells sorted from blood, obtained between weeks 30 and 35, from a patient treated with tofacitinib. This receptor was taken from a human donor with alopecia areata. The CDR3 loop is CASKGRKGQNSPLHF. CDR3 DNA sequence: TGTGCCAGCAAGGGGAGGAAGGGTCAGAATTCACCCCTCCACTTT.